The sequence of this TCR beta chain was determined in a study of control samples from healthy donors and cancer patients. This CDR3 spans 14 amino acids. V was clipped by 1 base and J by 2 bases, with 5 bases between them. Germline lookup yields CDR1 LNHDA and CDR2 SQIVND (reference sequence). The data were produced by immunoSEQ multiplex PCR, yet TCRdb's version contains in-frame clones alone and is incomplete. This table holds 100,000 or so clones, around four fifths found once. Sequencing was carried out using blood. This clonotype was sampled from a woman in her forties or fifties in good health. The V call is TRBV19, the J call TRBJ1-4; the D is unclear. The CDR3 sequence is CASSIGETNEKLFF. CDR3 DNA sequence: TGTGCCAGTAGTATAGGAGAGACTAATGAAAAACTGTTTTTT.